This T cell receptor beta chain emerged from a study of T-cell reconstitution after alpha-beta-depleted transplantation in children. Overall study findings and caveats: The authors attributed T-cell counts and diversity one year after transplant mostly to newly produced T cells. As was reported, about two months after transplant, alpha-beta T cells came from several hundred expanded graft clones.

The germline gives CDR1 SGHVS, CDR2 FQNEAQ. The CDR3 runs to 16 residues. Trimming left V 1 base short and J 3 bases short, with 16 bases between. On this clonotype itself: What it recognizes is unknown.

A TCRbeta library incorporating unique molecular identifiers was prepared. TCRdb itself ran the PCR reads through MiXCR, one entry per CDR3 protein. This table has hundreds of thousands of distinct CDR3 sequences, around 15% appearing once. This sample comprised PBMCs, mostly from graft donor cells, obtained 360 days after TCRalphabeta/CD19-depleted stem cell transplant. The chain is built from TRBV7-8 and TRBJ2-7; D unclear. The source of this sequence is a boy under three years old who had a stem cell transplant for Wiskott-Aldrich syndrome, so the T cells may come from the graft donor. The CDR3 region has the DNA TGTGCCAGCAGCTTAGAGGGTTCCCCGAGTTACTACGAGCAGTACTTC. It is translated as CASSLEGSPSYYEQYF.